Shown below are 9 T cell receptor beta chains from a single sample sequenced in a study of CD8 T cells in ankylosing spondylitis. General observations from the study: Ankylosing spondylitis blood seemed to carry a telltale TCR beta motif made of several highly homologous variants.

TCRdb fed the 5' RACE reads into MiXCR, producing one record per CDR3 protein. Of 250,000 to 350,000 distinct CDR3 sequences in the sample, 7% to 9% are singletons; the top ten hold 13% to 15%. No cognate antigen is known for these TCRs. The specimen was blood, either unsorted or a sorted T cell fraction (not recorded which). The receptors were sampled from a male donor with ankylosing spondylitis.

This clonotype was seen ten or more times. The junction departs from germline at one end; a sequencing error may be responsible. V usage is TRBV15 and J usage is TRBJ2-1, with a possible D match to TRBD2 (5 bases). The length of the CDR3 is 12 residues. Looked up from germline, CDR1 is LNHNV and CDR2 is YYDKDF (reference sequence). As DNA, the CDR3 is TGTGCCACCAGCAGAGAGAGGGTGGAGCGAGTCTTC. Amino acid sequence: CATSRERVERVF.

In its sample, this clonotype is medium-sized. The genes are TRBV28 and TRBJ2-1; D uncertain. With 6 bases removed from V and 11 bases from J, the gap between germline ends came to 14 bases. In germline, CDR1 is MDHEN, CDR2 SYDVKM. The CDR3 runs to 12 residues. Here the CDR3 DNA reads TGTGCCAGCAGCCTAAGCGCCGCCCAGCAGTTCTTC. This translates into CASSLSAAQQFF.

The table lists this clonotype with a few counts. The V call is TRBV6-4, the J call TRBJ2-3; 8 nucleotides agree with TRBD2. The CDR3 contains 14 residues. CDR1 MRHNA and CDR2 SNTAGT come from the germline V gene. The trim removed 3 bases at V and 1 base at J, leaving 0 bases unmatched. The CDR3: CASSEREGTDTQYF. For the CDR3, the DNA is TGTGCCAGCAGTGAGCGGGAGGGCACAGATACGCAGTATTTT.

CDR3 amino acids: CSAPRQGLQETQYF. CDR3 nucleotide sequence: TGCAGTGCGCCGCGACAGGGGCTCCAAGAGACCCAGTACTTC. The rearrangement uses TRBV20-1 and TRBJ2-5, with 8 positions matching TRBD1. V lost 6 bases to trimming and J lost 1 base; unmatched junction nucleotides: 7. This CDR3 has 14 residues. Germline V gene lookup returns CDR1 DFQATT and CDR2 SNEGSKA (reference sequence).

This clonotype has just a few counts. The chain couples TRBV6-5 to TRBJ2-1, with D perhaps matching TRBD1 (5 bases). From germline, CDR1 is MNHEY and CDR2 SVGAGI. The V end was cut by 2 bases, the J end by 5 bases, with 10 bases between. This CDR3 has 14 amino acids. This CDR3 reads CASSYGAGNNEQFF. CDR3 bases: TGTGCCAGCAGTTACGGGGCAGGGAACAATGAGCAGTTCTTC.

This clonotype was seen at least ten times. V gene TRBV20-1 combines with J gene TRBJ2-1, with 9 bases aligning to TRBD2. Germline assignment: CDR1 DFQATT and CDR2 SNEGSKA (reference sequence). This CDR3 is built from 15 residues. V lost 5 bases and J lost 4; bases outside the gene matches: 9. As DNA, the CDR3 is TGCAGTGCTGATGAGACTAGCGGCATTTACAATGAGCAGTTCTTC. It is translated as CSADETSGIYNEQFF.

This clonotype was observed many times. CDR3 loop: CASSGTGGETQYF. CDR3 nucleotides: TGTGCCAGCAGCGGGACAGGGGGCGAGACCCAGTACTTC. This chain links TRBV7-8 with TRBJ2-5; 12 nucleotides match TRBD1. This CDR3 contains 13 residues. The germline V gene encodes CDR1 SGHVS and CDR2 FQNEAQ. The V segment lost 5 bases and the J segment 5 bases; nucleotides outside the gene matches: 0. The complete variable domain, with remaining parts taken from reference TRBV7-8 and TRBJ2-5, reads GAGVSQSPRYKVAKRGQDVALRCDPISGHVSLFWYQQALGQGPEFLTYFQNEAQLDKSGLPSDRFFAERPEGSVSTLKIQRTQQEDSAVYLCASSGTGGETQYFGPGTRLLVL.

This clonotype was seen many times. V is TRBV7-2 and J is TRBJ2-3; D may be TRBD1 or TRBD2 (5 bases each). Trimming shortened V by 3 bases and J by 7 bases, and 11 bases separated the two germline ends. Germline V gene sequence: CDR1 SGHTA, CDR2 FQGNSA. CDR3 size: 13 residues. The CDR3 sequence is CASSLTGRNTQYF. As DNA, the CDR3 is TGTGCCAGCAGCTTGACGGGACGGAATACGCAGTATTTT.

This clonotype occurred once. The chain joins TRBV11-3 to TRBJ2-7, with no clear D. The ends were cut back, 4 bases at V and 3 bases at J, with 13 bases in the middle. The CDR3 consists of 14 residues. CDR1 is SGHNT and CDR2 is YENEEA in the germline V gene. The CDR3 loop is CASSYRTGFYEQYF. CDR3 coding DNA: TGTGCCAGCAGCTACCGGACCGGGTTCTACGAGCAGTACTTC.